This paragraph covers one T cell receptor beta chain sequence. Its antigen is not identified. This specimen comes from a study of somatic mutations in cytotoxic T cells in rheumatoid arthritis. Study-level background: Flow sorting of some V beta antibody-stained T cells reached nearly 100% purity, with V beta1+ cells also TCRB-sequenced.

Study outcomes and limitations: There were about an eighth of the roughly 60 patients in whom the largest CD8+ clone exceeded 20% of CD8+ cells. No age-related increase in CD8+ clonality was seen in healthy controls, but one was seen in rheumatoid arthritis patients.

V lost 7 bases and J lost 1, with 10 bases in between. CDR1 and CDR2 (germline): MNHEY, SVGAGI. The CDR3 runs 14 residues. Libraries were prepared by immunoSEQ multiplex PCR; TCRdb keeps only in-frame clonotypes and omits some of them. The sample holds approximately 33,000 clones; 70% to 85% are singletons and the top ten take roughly 3.2%. The chain employs TRBV6-5 and TRBJ2-2; D perhaps matches TRBD2 (5 bases). The receptor's source is a man between 40 and 49 years old in good health. Sequenced: CD8+ T cells sorted from blood. The CDR3, as DNA: TGTGCCAGCACTCGAGAGGGGAACACCGGGGAGCTGTTTTTT. Translation: CASTREGNTGELFF.